These 28 T cell receptor beta chains were all obtained from the same sample, sequenced in a study of OX40 agonist ivuxolimab in advanced cancers. Measured with immunoSEQ multiplex PCR; TCRdb has only the in-frame clones, and not every one. The table records tens of thousands of clones, roughly four fifths of them present only once. Sequences were derived from CD4+ or CD8+ T cells sorted from blood, sampled in a trial of the OX40 agonist ivuxolimab. These receptors all come from an adult with an advanced solid tumor such as melanoma, head and neck, liver or kidney cancer.

The rearrangement uses TRBV11-2 and TRBJ2-7; perhaps TRBD2 as D (5 bases). The CDR3 contains 14 residues. Germline CDR1 reads SGHAT; CDR2 reads FQNNGV. V was trimmed by 1 base and J by 4 bases, leaving 11 bases between them. The chain's CDR3 is CASSLGPSGYEQYF. The CDR3 nucleotides read TGTGCCAGCAGCTTAGGCCCCTCGGGGTACGAGCAGTACTTC.

The chain uses TRBV28 and TRBJ1-4; 7 nucleotides agree with TRBD1. Germline CDR1 is MDHEN and CDR2 is SYDVKM. The CDR3 covers 16 residues. V lost 4 bases and J lost 6; bases outside the gene matches: 11. Here the CDR3 DNA reads TGTGCCAGCAGTTCGCAGGAACTTGACAGGGATGAAAAACTGTTTTTT. Encoded protein: CASSSQELDRDEKLFF. The whole variable domain, remainder taken from reference TRBV28 and TRBJ1-4, is DVKVTQSSRYLVKRTGEKVFLECVQDMDHENMFWYRQDPGLGLRLIYFSYDVKMKEKGDIPEGYSVSREKKERFSLILESASTNQTSMYLCASSSQELDRDEKLFFGSGTQLSVL.

The genes are TRBV7-3 and TRBJ2-5, with a weak D call TRBD2 (5 bases). The V and J ends lost 5 bases and 4 bases respectively, with 11 bases between them. Germline loops: CDR1 SGHTA, CDR2 FQGTGA. This CDR3 has 13 amino acids. CDR3 DNA: TGTGCCAGCAGCGCCCTACTAGGAGAGACCCAGTACTTC. Its translation is CASSALLGETQYF.

There are a few counts of this clone. In DNA, the CDR3 is TGTGCCAGCAGTTTACTGGACATTAACTATGGCTACACCTTC. This gives the protein CASSLLDINYGYTF. This chain connects TRBV28 to TRBJ1-2; a possible D gene is TRBD1 (5 bases). The CDR3 runs 14 residues. From germline, CDR1 is MDHEN and CDR2 SYDVKM. Trimming cost V 2 bases and J 1 base, with 8 bases left between them.

The chain links TRBV2 to TRBJ2-5; 11 bases align to TRBD1. J lost 5 bases, V lost 2 bases, and 10 bases had no gene match. This CDR3 is built from 17 residues. The germline V gene encodes CDR1 SNHLY and CDR2 FYNNEI. CDR3 bases: TGTGCCAGCAGTGAAAGGGAGTGGGGACAGGGGGGCGAGACCCAGTACTTC. It codes for CASSEREWGQGGETQYF.

This chain uses TRBV30 with TRBJ2-7, with 9 bases identical to TRBD1. After removal of 5 bases from V and 2 bases from J, the junction contained 7 bases not matched to a gene. The V gene's germline CDR1 is GTSNPN and CDR2 SVGIG (reference sequence). This CDR3 comprises 14 residues. CDR3 protein: CAWDGQGSTYEQYF. The CDR3 DNA reads TGTGCCTGGGATGGACAGGGGAGTACCTACGAGCAGTACTTC.

The chain is built from TRBV4-1 and TRBJ2-2; a weak D match, TRBD2 (6 bases). Germline V CDR1 and CDR2: MGHRA, YSYEKL. The CDR3 has 14 amino acids. Between the trimmed V and J ends, which lost 6 bases and 4 bases, there was a span of 12 bases. The CDR3 nucleotides read TGCGCCAGCAGGGCGGGGCCGGGCACCGGGGAGCTGTTTTTT. This codes for CASRAGPGTGELFF.

DNA for the CDR3: TGCGCCAGCAGCCAAGATGGGGTAACAGATACGCAGTATTTT. Translating gives CASSQDGVTDTQYF. The rearrangement uses TRBV4-3 and TRBJ2-3, with unresolved D. V shed 0 bases and J shed 3 bases, with 7 bases lying between them. Germline CDR1 is LGHNA and CDR2 is YSLEER. This CDR3 comprises 14 residues.

The CDR3 is CASSQGLPYNSPLHF. Written as DNA, the CDR3 is TGTGCCAGCAGCCAGGGGCTACCTTATAATTCACCCCTCCACTTT. The V gene is TRBV6-7, the J gene TRBJ1-6; the D gene is possibly TRBD1 (6 bases). TRBV6-7 is an ORF, with its function uncertain. Trimming removed 6 bases from V and 4 bases from J, with 13 bases in between. The CDR3 runs to 15 residues.

This clone has only one observation. One junction end disagrees with the germline gene, perhaps due to a read error. The chain has TRBV7-9 and TRBJ1-1; TRBD1 matches 8 bases. Germline CDR1 SEHNR, CDR2 FQNEAQ (reference sequence). This CDR3 has 13 amino acids. The CDR3 nucleotides are TGTGCCAGCTGTCCACGGGACAGGCTCAATATAGACTTT. This codes for CASCPRDRLNIDF.

This rearrangement joins TRBV7-6 to TRBJ2-7; 10 nucleotides agree with TRBD2. Germline V lookup: CDR1 SGHVS, CDR2 FNYEAQ. Trimming took 2 bases from V and 3 from J; bases not matched to a gene: 4. This CDR3 spans 15 amino acids. CDR3 DNA sequence: TGTGCCAGCAGCTTACAAGTAGCGGGGGGCTACGAGCAGTACTTC. This sequence encodes CASSLQVAGGYEQYF.

This clone is labeled as medium-sized. The chain carries TRBV5-6 and TRBJ1-1; D ambiguous. Germline CDR1 is SGHDT and CDR2 is YYEEEE. Trimming took off 0 bases at V and 1 base at J, with 10 bases between the two ends. The CDR3 covers 15 residues. The CDR3 here is CASSLGGEGNTEAFF. The CDR3, as DNA: TGTGCCAGCAGCTTGGGAGGTGAGGGGAACACTGAAGCTTTCTTT.

The CDR3 reads CSVVSVLAGNTGELFF. CDR3 DNA sequence: TGCAGCGTTGTATCGGTGCTCGCCGGGAACACCGGGGAGCTGTTTTTT. The chain is built from TRBV29-1 and TRBJ2-2; D uncertain. V lost 4 bases and J 1 base, leaving 16 bases between the germline ends. Per germline, CDR1 SQVTM and CDR2 ANQGSEA. The CDR3 is made up of 16 amino acids.

The chain combines TRBV6-1 with TRBJ1-2, with D hard to call. This CDR3 region has 12 residues. Trimming cost V 2 bases and J 4 bases, with 5 bases left between them. The V gene's germline CDR1 is MNHNS and CDR2 SASEGT. CDR3 protein: CASSEQSYGYTF. DNA for the CDR3: TGTGCCAGCAGTGAACAGAGCTATGGCTACACCTTC.

The chain is built from TRBV4-3 and TRBJ1-2; D might be TRBD1 (5 bases). V lost 0 bases to trimming and J lost 2 bases, with 13 bases between them. This CDR3 is 16 amino acids long. Germline V lookup: CDR1 LGHNA, CDR2 YSLEER. CDR3 coding DNA: TGCGCCAGCAGCCAAGATTGGGGGGGACCCAACTATGGCTACACCTTC. Protein sequence: CASSQDWGGPNYGYTF.

The rearrangement links TRBV28 to TRBJ1-1, with D possibly TRBD1 on 6 matching bases. Trimming removed 8 bases from V and 0 bases from J, with 10 bases in between. Germline V gene data show CDR1 as MDHEN and CDR2 as SYDVKM. The CDR3 has 13 amino acids. The CDR3 region has the DNA TGTGCCAGCGAAGGACAGTTGAACACTGAAGCTTTCTTT. This codes for CASEGQLNTEAFF.

The gene calls are TRBV10-2 and TRBJ1-1, with unresolved D. CDR3 length equals 12 residues. Trimming left V 7 bases short and J 3 bases short, with 9 bases between. The germline V gene has CDR1 WSHSY and CDR2 SAAADI. The CDR3 region has the DNA TGCGCCAGCAAACACGGAGACACTGAAGCTTTCTTT. Protein: CASKHGDTEAFF.

The chain joins TRBV2 to TRBJ1-1; 8 nucleotides align to TRBD1. This CDR3 is 15 amino acids long. Germline CDR1 and CDR2: SNHLY and FYNNEI. V lost 6 bases, J lost 3 bases, and 9 bases stayed unmatched. The CDR3 reads CASRPRTGRDTEAFF. In nucleotides, the CDR3 is TGTGCCAGCAGACCCAGGACAGGGCGGGACACTGAAGCTTTCTTT.

The chain uses TRBV19 and TRBJ2-3, with TRBD2 identical over 7 bases. The CDR3 spans 15 residues. V trimming: 3 bases; J trimming: 0 bases; junction bases outside the gene matches: 3. Germline CDR1 LNHDA, CDR2 SQIVND (reference sequence). The CDR3 bases are TGTGCCAGTAGTATTGGGACTACCAGCACAGATACGCAGTATTTT. This sequence encodes CASSIGTTSTDTQYF.

This chain links TRBV4-1 with TRBJ1-1; no firm D call. This CDR3 is built from 12 residues. V was cut by 4 bases and J by 1 base, with 4 bases left in between. The germline V gene has CDR1 MGHRA and CDR2 YSYEKL. The CDR3, as DNA: TGCGCCAGCAGCCGGGGGAACACTGAAGCTTTCTTT. Residues: CASSRGNTEAFF.

The chain employs TRBV9 and TRBJ2-7; D perhaps matches TRBD1 (5 bases). There are 14 residues in the CDR3. Trimming cost V 0 bases and J 2 bases, with 9 bases left between them. Germline-derived CDR1 and CDR2 are SGDLS and YYNGEE. CDR3 loop: CASSVDRRPYEQYF. The DNA for the CDR3 is TGTGCCAGCAGCGTAGACAGGAGACCCTACGAGCAGTACTTC.

The sample holds one count of this clone. The chain couples TRBV11-2 to TRBJ2-2; 11 bases line up with TRBD2. The junction had 8 bases not matched to a gene; V was cut back by 3 bases and J by 8 bases. The CDR3 runs to 16 residues. Germline V CDR1 and CDR2: SGHAT, FQNNGV. The CDR3 here is CASSFLLAGDQGELFF. The CDR3 DNA follows: TGTGCCAGCAGCTTTCTACTAGCGGGGGACCAGGGGGAGCTGTTTTTT.

The chain links TRBV2 to TRBJ2-1; perhaps TRBD1 as D (6 bases). The CDR3 is made up of 16 amino acids. Between the trimmed V and J ends, which lost 2 bases and 4 bases, there was a span of 15 bases. From germline, CDR1 is SNHLY and CDR2 FYNNEI. CDR3 coding DNA: TGTGCCAGCAGTGAAACCGGGACACGGGGATACAATGAGCAGTTCTTC. Protein product: CASSETGTRGYNEQFF.

The chain employs TRBV6-8 and TRBJ2-7; a possible D gene is TRBD1 (6 bases). Germline loops: CDR1 MNHGY, CDR2 SAAAGT. Between the trimmed V and J ends, which lost 5 bases and 5 bases, there was a span of 19 bases. CDR3 length equals 15 residues. The CDR3 loop is CASSPGPGRGDEQYF. The CDR3 DNA sequence: TGTGCCAGCAGTCCTGGACCGGGCAGGGGTGACGAGCAGTACTTC.

The DNA of the CDR3 is TGTGCCAGCAGTTTAGGAGTTAATCAGCCCCAGCATTTT. This translates into CASSLGVNQPQHF. V usage is TRBV27 and J usage is TRBJ1-5; D is uncertain. CDR1 and CDR2 from the germline V gene are MNHEY and SMNVEV (reference sequence). Trimming left V 2 bases short and J 4 bases short, with 6 bases between. This CDR3 contains 13 residues.

This clone has only a few counts. The chain carries TRBV2 and TRBJ1-2; D is unresolved. The CDR3 contains 14 residues. Germline CDR1 reads SNHLY; CDR2 reads FYNNEI. The V end was cut by 0 bases, the J end by 2 bases, with 7 bases between. The CDR3 DNA reads as TGTGCCAGCAGTGAAGCGGCGGGAAACTATGGCTACACCTTC. Residues: CASSEAAGNYGYTF. The full variable domain, in which reference TRBV2 and TRBJ1-2 provide the parts outside the CDR3, is EPEVTQTPSHQVTQMGQEVILRCVPISNHLYFYWYRQILGQKVEFLVSFYNNEISEKSEIFDDQFSVERPDGSNFTLKIRSTKLEDSAMYFCASSEAAGNYGYTFGSGTRLTVV.

CDR3 sequence: CASTGRDREESGELFF. CDR3 bases: TGTGCCAGTACCGGACGGGACAGGGAGGAATCCGGGGAGCTGTTTTTT. The chain couples TRBV19 to TRBJ2-2, with 9 bases lining up with TRBD1. CDR1 LNHDA and CDR2 SQIVND come from the germline V gene (reference sequence). V dropped 7 bases and J dropped 6; count of bases not matched to a gene: 12. The CDR3 runs to 16 residues.

This clone occurred a few times. The chain couples TRBV2 to TRBJ1-4; weak D call: TRBD1 (5 bases). The CDR3 length is 17 residues. Germline CDR1 reads SNHLY; CDR2 reads FYNNEI. Trimming left V 7 bases short and J 3 bases short, with 21 bases between. The CDR3 loop reads CASTPSGASFSNEKLFF. The CDR3, as DNA: TGTGCCAGCACACCGTCCGGGGCCAGCTTTTCTAATGAAAAACTGTTTTTT.